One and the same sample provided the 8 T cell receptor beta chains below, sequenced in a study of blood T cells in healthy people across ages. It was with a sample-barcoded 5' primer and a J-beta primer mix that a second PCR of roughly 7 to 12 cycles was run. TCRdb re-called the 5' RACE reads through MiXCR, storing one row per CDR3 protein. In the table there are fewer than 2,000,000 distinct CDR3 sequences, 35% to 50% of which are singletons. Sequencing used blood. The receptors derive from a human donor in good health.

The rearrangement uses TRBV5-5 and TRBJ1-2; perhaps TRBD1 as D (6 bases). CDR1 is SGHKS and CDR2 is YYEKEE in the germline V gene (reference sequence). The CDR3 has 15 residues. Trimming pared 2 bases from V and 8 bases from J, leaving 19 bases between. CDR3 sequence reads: CASSFSLWGAQGYTF. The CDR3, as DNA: TGTGCCAGCAGCTTTAGCCTATGGGGGGCGCAAGGCTACACCTTC.

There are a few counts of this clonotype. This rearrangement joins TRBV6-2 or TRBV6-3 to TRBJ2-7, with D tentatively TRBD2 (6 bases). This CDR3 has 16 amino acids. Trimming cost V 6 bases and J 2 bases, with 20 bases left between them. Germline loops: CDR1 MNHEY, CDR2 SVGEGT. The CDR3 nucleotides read TGTGCCAGCAGCCGACCCCATAGCGGTGACGCCTACGAGCAGTACTTC. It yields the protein CASSRPHSGDAYEQYF.

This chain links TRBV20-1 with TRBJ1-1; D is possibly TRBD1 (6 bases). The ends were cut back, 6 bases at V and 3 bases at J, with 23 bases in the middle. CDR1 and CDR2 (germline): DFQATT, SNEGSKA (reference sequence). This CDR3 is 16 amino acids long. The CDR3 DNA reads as TGCAGTGCACCAATTCCTGGTTTAGGGGGGCACACTGAAGCTTTCTTT. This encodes CSAPIPGLGGHTEAFF.

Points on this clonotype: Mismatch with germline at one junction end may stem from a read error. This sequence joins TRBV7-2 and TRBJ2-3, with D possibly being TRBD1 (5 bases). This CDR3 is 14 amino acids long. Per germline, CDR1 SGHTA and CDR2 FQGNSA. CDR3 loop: CASSTFTDTGTQYF. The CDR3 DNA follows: TGTGCCAGCAGCACCTTCACCGACACAGGTACGCAGTATTTT.

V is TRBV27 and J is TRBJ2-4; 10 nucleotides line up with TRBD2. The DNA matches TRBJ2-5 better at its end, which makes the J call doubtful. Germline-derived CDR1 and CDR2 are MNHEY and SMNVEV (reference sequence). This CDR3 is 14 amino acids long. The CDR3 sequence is CASTVAGGSRTQYF. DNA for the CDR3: TGTGCCAGCACCGTAGCGGGGGGTTCCAGGACCCAGTACTTC.

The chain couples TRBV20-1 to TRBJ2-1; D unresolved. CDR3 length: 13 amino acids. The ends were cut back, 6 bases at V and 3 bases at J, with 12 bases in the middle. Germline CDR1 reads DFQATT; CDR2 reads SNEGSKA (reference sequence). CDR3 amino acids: CSASIRIYNEQFF. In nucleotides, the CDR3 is TGCAGTGCGTCCATCAGGATCTACAATGAGCAGTTCTTC.

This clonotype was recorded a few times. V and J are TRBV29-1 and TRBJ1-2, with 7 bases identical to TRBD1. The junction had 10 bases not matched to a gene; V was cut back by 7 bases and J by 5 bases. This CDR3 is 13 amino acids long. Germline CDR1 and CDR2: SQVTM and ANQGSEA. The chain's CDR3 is CSALDREIYGYTF. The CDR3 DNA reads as TGCAGCGCCCTTGACAGGGAGATTTATGGCTACACCTTC.

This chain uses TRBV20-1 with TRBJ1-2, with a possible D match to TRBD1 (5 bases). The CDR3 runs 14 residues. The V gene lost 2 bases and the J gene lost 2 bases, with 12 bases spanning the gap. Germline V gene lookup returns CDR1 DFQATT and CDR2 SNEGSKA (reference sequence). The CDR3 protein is CSARSTRGNYGYTF. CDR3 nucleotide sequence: TGCAGTGCTAGATCCACAAGGGGCAACTATGGCTACACCTTC.